The clone carrying this T cell receptor beta chain appeared many times. Its target is not known. CDR3 size: 15 residues. The trim removed 10 bases at V and 1 base at J, leaving 9 bases unmatched. Per germline, CDR1 MNHEY and CDR2 SMNVEV (reference sequence). The sample comes from a study of T cells after yellow fever vaccination. Turning to the study itself: With SMART-Seq v4 Ultra Low Input, the fractions containing low cell numbers were prepared. Whole-study results and caveats: Weaker overall, the secondary response nonetheless peaked faster (day 5 versus 15). Subsequent to the booster, the majority of primary-vaccination clones reappeared (around 95% CD4, 85% to 90% CD8).

A 5'RACE template-switching step, the method used to make TCR cDNA, added a universal primer site and UMIs. TCRdb reprocessed the 5' RACE reads via MiXCR and lists one record per CDR3 protein. The sample includes hundreds of thousands of distinct CDR3 sequences, over 4.5% of them seen just once. V usage is TRBV27 and J usage is TRBJ2-2, with 7 bases aligning to TRBD2. This sample comprised CD4+ T cells sorted from PBMCs, obtained on the day of the yellow fever booster vaccination. The receptor's source is a man younger than 35 who received the YFV17D yellow fever vaccine. The CDR3 region is CATGLWQLNTGELFF. The DNA for the CDR3 is TGTGCCACGGGACTATGGCAGTTGAACACCGGGGAGCTGTTTTTT.